This record covers a single T cell receptor beta chain. A single count supports this clonotype. Its binding antigen is unknown. Base qualities are missing; no much larger clone stands one base away. One read alone provides weak support. Library preparation employed PCR. At the Johns Hopkins FTIC core, DNA from the cultured CD4+ T cells underwent TCR sequencing with the Oncomine TCR Beta short-read assay. Genomic DNA was extracted from the cultured CD4+ T cells with the QIAamp micro DNA kit. Oncomine TCR Beta libraries made from cultured CD4+ T cells were pooled using unique dual indexes and sequenced on an Illumina iSeq 100. Under the source paper's analysis protocol: Non-productive sequences were removed, and CDR3s that did not start with C, did not end with F or W, or were shorter than 7 amino acids were discarded. The MANAFEST web application identified antigen-specific clonotypes by comparing peptide-stimulated wells against reference wells and other culture wells. For a clone to be called positive, the clone needed an FDR below 0.05, an odds ratio above 5, and a productive frequency above 0.1% in at least two of three replicate wells. A clonotype counted as cross-reactive if it showed significant expansion both in the SARS-CoV-2 spike wells and in at least one common cold coronavirus spike condition. Similarity between CDR3 sequences was evaluated in R version 3.6.1 using Levenshtein distances (stringdist) and unrooted phylogenetic trees (ape). TCRdb trimmed public reads at Q25 via fastp, called clones via MiXCR and kept in-frame beta chains. Entries that share a CDR3 protein sequence are merged under the most common genes and DNA. TCRdb assigned the V and J calls; the authors' analysis was not used. A total of approximately 18,000 distinct CDR3 sequences appear in this sample, approximately 50% of them only once. The top ten constitute over 8.5% of the sample.

What this sample's treatment or condition label stands for: approximately nine-day PBMC culture with coronavirus spike peptide pools or control peptides (ViraFEST assay). The ViraFEST assay, used in the study, expanded antigen-specific T cells with peptide pools and then identified the expanded clonotypes through TCR sequencing. The positive SARS-CoV-2 PCR tests of the convalescent patients were dated from March to December 2020, before the Alpha, Beta and Delta variants emerged in the United States. Each well held two million PBMCs cultured with roughly 10 ug/ml peptide pools in IMDM containing about 5% human AB serum and around 10 IU/ml IL-2. On days 3 and 7, half of the culture medium was replaced with fresh IL-2-containing medium. After 9 to 10 days of culture, CD4+ T cells were isolated by negative selection using the EasySep CD4+ T cell isolation kit. Ficoll-Paque Plus gradient centrifugation was used to isolate PBMCs from whole blood, and the isolated PBMCs were then either used fresh or cryopreserved at -140C. Triplicate wells were generally used for each culture condition.

The junction carries 17 bases between V and J, which are trimmed by 7 bases and 5 bases respectively. The germline V gene gives CDR1 as SNHLY and CDR2 as FYNNEI. From cysteine to phenylalanine, the CDR3 is 14 amino acids long. Only the CDR3 part of the read is kept: 42 bases, read in frame from the first base. The data derive from a study of vaccination and CD4 T cells after COVID-19 (dated by TCRdb to the early 2020s). Regarding the research as a whole: Convalescent patients had a positive SARS-CoV-2 result on nasal swab PCR, and of these patients, under ten had mild disease and one had severe disease. In the convalescent cohort there were six males and four females, among whom were two Hispanic individuals, seven Caucasians, two Asians and one multiracial person. Participants got two doses of the Pfizer-BioNTech BNT162b2 vaccine (n=8) or two doses of the Moderna mRNA-1273 vaccine (n=2). Post-COVID blood samples from convalescent patients were collected a median of approximately 100 days after diagnosis, with a range of 35 to 161 days. Post-vaccine blood samples were obtained a median of around 74 days after the second vaccine dose, with a range of about 14 to 250 days. The cultures were stimulated with overlapping spike peptide pools from SARS-CoV-2 and from the common cold coronaviruses HCoV-NL63, HCoV-OC43 and HCoV-229E. As controls, cultures received a CEFX viral epitope pool (the positive control), an HIV-1 Nef peptide pool (the negative control), or no peptide at all. In 10 COVID-19 convalescent patients and several infection-naive healthy vaccine recipients, the spike-specific CD4+ TCR repertoire before mRNA vaccination was compared with the repertoire after mRNA vaccination.

Overall study results and their limits: The number of convalescent patients in the study was relatively small, and the study did not examine early timepoints following natural infection. In convalescent patients, nearly all vaccine-specific clones (304 of 307) were found to be mono-reactive for SARS-CoV-2 spike rather than cross-reactive with common cold coronaviruses. Among convalescent patients, a median about 87% of the SARS-CoV-2-reactive clones seen after vaccination appeared only after vaccination, which suggests priming specific to the vaccine. An increase in the median number of SARS-CoV-2-reactive clonotypes from 21 after infection to about 39 after vaccination was observed, but the change was not found to be significant.

The source of this sequence is a human donor who had recovered from COVID-19. Material for sequencing was CD4+ T cells from blood, cultured in vitro. The chain is made from TRBV2 and TRBJ2-5; no confident D gene assignment can be made. The CDR3 in this case is CASKAPLPYETQYF. The nucleotide sequence is TGTGCCAGCAAAGCCCCACTACCCTACGAGACCCAGTACTTC.